The entry below describes one T cell receptor (beta chain). What it binds is unknown. Method: immunoSEQ multiplex PCR; TCRdb's copy keeps in-frame clones and lacks some. This table has 70,000 to 80,000 clones, approximately 88% appearing once. The source of the sample is a study of OX40 agonist ivuxolimab in advanced cancers. Looking at the study overall: The group had a mean age of 60 years, ranged from about 20 to 85, and was 82.7% male.

People who had autoimmune disease history or systemic immunosuppression were excluded. Study-wide results and caveats: Clonal expansion was seen in CD4+ and CD8+ blood T cells by week 6 at 0.1 to 3.0 mg/kg. Clonal expansion among partial responders at 0.1-3.0 mg/kg ranked near the lowest.

Trimming cost V 0 bases and J 7 bases, with 13 bases left between them. This CDR3 has 15 residues. From germline, CDR1 is SGHNT and CDR2 YENEEA. The chain has TRBV11-3 and TRBJ2-1, with D possibly being TRBD1 (5 bases). Sequences were derived from CD4+ or CD8+ T cells sorted from blood, sampled in a trial of the OX40 agonist ivuxolimab. The sequence came from an adult with an advanced solid tumor such as melanoma, head and neck, liver or kidney cancer. The CDR3 here is CASSLEQGGRNEQFF. CDR3 DNA sequence: TGTGCCAGCAGCTTAGAGCAGGGTGGAAGGAATGAGCAGTTCTTC.